The clone carrying this T cell receptor (beta chain) was seen a few times. The antigen is undetermined. Stated time point: pre-sensitization, week 0. The treatment here: therapeutic diphenylcyclopropenone sensitization with weekly scalp DPC. The study extracted total RNA from unfractionated whole blood. Drawing of blood took place ahead of applying each patch test. This record belongs to a study of human T cells and chemical hapten exposure. About the research overall: Read at 6 days, the patch tests placed 0.01% DPC on the upper back.

The study, taken as a whole, reports: Once DPC sensitization occurred, TCRs above 1 in 1000 frequency showed no change.

TCRdb re-analysed the RACE reads in MiXCR, keeping a single row per CDR3 protein. The sample has fewer than 45,000 distinct CDR3 sequences; over 9% are singletons. Germline V gives CDR1 MDHEN, CDR2 SYDVKM. The CDR3 length is 14 residues. V dropped 7 bases and J dropped 8; count of bases not matched to a gene: 12. V gene TRBV28 combines with J gene TRBJ1-2; 8 bases fit TRBD1. The source is a man aged 45-65 years with alopecia areata. Some clones in this sample may be carry-over from other donors' samples. Sequenced material: whole blood, taken in connection with sensitization to the hapten diphenylcyclopropenone (DPC). CDR3 DNA: TGTGCCAGCACCCGAGACGGACAGGGTAAAGGCTACACCTTC. Encoded protein: CASTRDGQGKGYTF.